This entry lists 28 T cell receptor beta chains sequenced from one sample in a study of blood T cell repertoires in COVID-19. The method was immunoSEQ multiplex PCR; TCRdb's version includes in-frame clones alone and lacks a portion of them. The sample records fewer than 250,000 clones, 70% to 90% being singletons. Sequencing was performed on peripheral blood. The receptors come from a man aged 45-65 years with COVID-19, enrolled during active disease.

As regards this clone: An end of the junction does not agree with germline; a read error may underlie this. The chain links TRBV5-3 to TRBJ2-7, with D uncertain. TRBV5-3 is marked as an open reading frame, function uncertain. This CDR3 contains 11 residues. CDR3 sequence (DNA): TGTGCCAGAAGCTTGGGTAAAAGTGTAGTATTC. Protein product: CARSLGKSVVF.

There are many counts of this clone. The rearrangement joins TRBV7-9 to TRBJ2-5; 7 bases line up with TRBD2. The CDR3 is made up of 15 amino acids. Germline V gene data show CDR1 as SEHNR and CDR2 as FQNEAQ (reference sequence). J lost 4 bases, V lost 1 base, and 6 bases had no gene match. Here the CDR3 reads CASSLGGGGSETQYF. The DNA for the CDR3 is TGTGCCAGCAGCTTAGGCGGGGGAGGGTCAGAGACCCAGTACTTC. Supplemented by reference TRBV7-9 and TRBJ2-5, the full variable domain reads DTGVSQNPRHKITKRGQNVTFRCDPISEHNRLYWYRQTLGQGPEFLTYFQNEAQLEKSRLLSDRFSAERPKGSFSTLEIQRTEQGDSAMYLCASSLGGGGSETQYFGPGTRLLVL.

J is TRBJ2-2 and V is TRBV10-2; 11 nucleotides line up with TRBD2. V trimming: 8 bases; J trimming: 6 bases; junction bases outside the gene matches: 8. The CDR3 spans 15 residues. The germline CDR1 and CDR2 sequences are WSHSY and SAAADI. The CDR3, as DNA: TGCGCCAGCCGAACTCTAGCGGGGGGATCCGGGGAGCTGTTTTTT. Amino acid sequence: CASRTLAGGSGELFF.

The genes are TRBV5-5 and TRBJ1-5; 7 bases are a match to TRBD1. V shed 4 bases, J shed 5 bases, and the junction held 6 bases outside the gene matches. The germline gives CDR1 SGHKS, CDR2 YYEKEE (reference sequence). The CDR3 totals 14 residues. In nucleotides, the CDR3 is TGTGCCAGCAGCACACAGGGGCGGGATCAGCCCCAGCATTTT. Protein: CASSTQGRDQPQHF.

The chain joins TRBV2 to TRBJ2-7; D is undetermined. Germline V gene sequence: CDR1 SNHLY, CDR2 FYNNEI. Trimming left V 3 bases short and J 12 bases short, with 12 bases between. The CDR3 consists of 11 residues. CDR3 protein: CASSEVAVRYF. DNA of the CDR3: TGTGCCAGCAGTGAGGTGGCGGTGCGGTACTTC.

The chain carries TRBV6-4 and TRBJ2-2, with 8 nucleotides matching TRBD1. There are 13 residues in the CDR3. Germline CDR1 is MRHNA and CDR2 is SNTAGT. The V and J ends lost 6 bases and 3 bases, in that order; junction bases with no gene match: 0. The CDR3 reads CASRTGDTGELFF. The CDR3 DNA reads as TGTGCCAGCAGGACAGGGGACACCGGGGAGCTGTTTTTT.

The J gene is TRBJ2-7, the V gene TRBV7-9; 8 nucleotides align to TRBD1. V was pared by 5 bases and J by 4 bases, with 7 bases of the junction left unmatched. The CDR3 is 14 residues long. Germline-derived CDR1 and CDR2 are SEHNR and FQNEAQ (reference sequence). In nucleotides, the CDR3 is TGTGCCAGCAGCGCCCAGGGGGCTAATTACGAGCAGTACTTC. Protein: CASSAQGANYEQYF.

The rearrangement links TRBV19 to TRBJ1-5; D remains unclear. The germline V and J ends were trimmed by 3 bases and 4 bases, with 7 bases remaining between them. The CDR3 covers 13 residues. Germline CDR1 is LNHDA and CDR2 is SQIVND (reference sequence). This chain's CDR3 is CASSMATNQPQHF. For the CDR3, the DNA is TGTGCCAGTAGTATGGCAACAAATCAGCCCCAGCATTTT.

On this clone: This same CDR3 is encoded by further DNA sequences in the sample. The chain couples TRBV29-1 to TRBJ1-1; the D gene is possibly TRBD1 (6 bases). V was shortened by 3 bases and J by 1 base, with 6 bases between the two germline ends. CDR1 is SQVTM and CDR2 is ANQGSEA in the germline V gene. The CDR3 length is 12 residues. The CDR3 sequence: CSVDRGNTEAFF. Written as DNA, the CDR3 is TGCAGCGTTGACAGGGGGAACACTGAAGCTTTCTTT. The complete variable domain, with remaining parts taken from reference TRBV29-1 and TRBJ1-1, reads SAVISQKPSRDICQRGTSLTIQCQVDSQVTMMFWYRQQPGQSLTLIATANQGSEATYESGFVIDKFPISRPNLTFSTLTVSNMSPEDSSIYLCSVDRGNTEAFFGQGTRLTVV.

The gene calls are TRBV12-5 and TRBJ2-1; 12 nucleotides match TRBD2. Germline-derived CDR1 and CDR2 are LGHNT and FRNRAP. V gave up 9 bases and J gave up 6 bases; unmatched junction bases: 3. The CDR3 has 13 amino acids. The chain's CDR3 is CASRGLAGNEQFF. CDR3 nucleotide sequence: TGTGCTAGCCGGGGACTAGCGGGCAATGAGCAGTTCTTC.

The chain links TRBV6-6 to TRBJ2-1; 8 bases line up with TRBD2. Germline V gene data show CDR1 as MNHNY and CDR2 as SVGAGI (reference sequence). The CDR3 is made up of 17 amino acids. Losses at the gene ends were 5 bases for V and 1 base for J; bases not matched to a gene: 10. CDR3 in DNA: TGTGCCAGCAGTCAGAGCTCGTTAGCGGGATCCTACAATGAGCAGTTCTTC. This encodes CASSQSSLAGSYNEQFF.

The CDR3 DNA reads as TGCGCCAGCAGCCAGCAGGGCACCGGGGAGCTGTTTTTT. Residues: CASSQQGTGELFF. The chain couples TRBV5-1 to TRBJ2-2; TRBD1 is a possible D gene (5 bases). Germline-derived CDR1 and CDR2 are SGHRS and YFSETQ. V lost 4 bases to trimming and J lost 4 bases, with 8 bases between them. The CDR3 sequence is 13 residues long.

The rearrangement joins TRBV9 to TRBJ1-1, with TRBD1 as a possible D gene (6 bases). V was clipped by 4 bases and J by 1 base, with 14 bases between them. This CDR3 has 15 amino acids. Germline lookup yields CDR1 SGDLS and CDR2 YYNGEE. DNA for the CDR3: TGTGCCAGCAGCACCGCAGGGGCCCAGAACACTGAAGCTTTCTTT. This encodes CASSTAGAQNTEAFF. The whole variable domain, remainder taken from reference TRBV9 and TRBJ1-1, is DSGVTQTPKHLITATGQRVTLRCSPRSGDLSVYWYQQSLDQGLQFLIQYYNGEERAKGNILERFSAQQFPDLHSELNLSSLELGDSALYFCASSTAGAQNTEAFFGQGTRLTVV.

The CDR3 loop reads CASSEADTNYGYTF. Written as DNA, the CDR3 is TGTGCCAGCAGTGAAGCTGACACTAACTATGGCTACACCTTC. The chain is built from TRBV6-1 and TRBJ1-2; D gene unclear. This CDR3 spans 14 amino acids. Germline CDR1 is MNHNS and CDR2 is SASEGT. V lost 0 bases and J 0 bases, leaving 5 bases between the germline ends.

The rearrangement links TRBV18 to TRBJ2-5; D unclear. V lost 2 bases to trimming and J lost 5 bases, with 9 bases between them. CDR3 length: 13 amino acids. Per the germline V gene, CDR1 is KGHSH and CDR2 is LQKENI. The chain's CDR3 is CASSPALQETQYF. In nucleotides, the CDR3 is TGTGCCAGCTCACCAGCATTACAGGAGACCCAGTACTTC.

The chain is built from TRBV2 and TRBJ2-7, with TRBD1 identical over 7 bases. V shed 5 bases, J shed 5 bases, and the junction held 15 bases outside the gene matches. The CDR3 is 16 amino acids. Germline lookup yields CDR1 SNHLY and CDR2 FYNNEI. The DNA for the CDR3 is TGTGCCAGCAGTAGATCACAGGGGCCGCTCCCTCACGAGCAGTACTTC. As protein: CASSRSQGPLPHEQYF.

This chain links TRBV6-5 with TRBJ1-6; D is unclear. Germline V gene lookup returns CDR1 MNHEY and CDR2 SVGAGI. Trimming took off 7 bases at V and 6 bases at J, with 13 bases between the two ends. The CDR3 is 14 amino acids. CDR3 sequence: CASNVGAGNSPLHF. The CDR3 nucleotides read TGTGCCAGCAACGTTGGAGCGGGTAATTCACCCCTCCACTTT.

The chain combines TRBV7-9 with TRBJ2-3; 8 bases align to TRBD1. Trimming took 5 bases from V and 2 from J; bases not matched to a gene: 3. This CDR3 contains 14 residues. Germline CDR1 reads SEHNR; CDR2 reads FQNEAQ (reference sequence). CDR3 loop: CASSPQGATDTQYF. The CDR3 nucleotides read TGTGCCAGCAGCCCTCAGGGGGCCACAGATACGCAGTATTTT. Together with reference TRBV7-9 and TRBJ2-3, the CDR3 gives the full variable domain: DTGVSQNPRHKITKRGQNVTFRCDPISEHNRLYWYRQTLGQGPEFLTYFQNEAQLEKSRLLSDRFSAERPKGSFSTLEIQRTEQGDSAMYLCASSPQGATDTQYFGPGTRLTVL.

The V gene is TRBV27, the J gene TRBJ1-5; D unclear. The V gene lost 7 bases and the J gene lost 0 bases, with 13 bases spanning the gap. CDR1 is MNHEY and CDR2 is SMNVEV in the germline V gene (reference sequence). This CDR3 comprises 15 residues. Here the CDR3 DNA reads TGTGCCAGCAATATAAGACCGGGTAGCAATCAGCCCCAGCATTTT. It codes for CASNIRPGSNQPQHF.

The CDR3 spells CASSVGAGGNTEAFF. The CDR3 region has the DNA TGTGCCAGCAGCGTAGGGGCAGGGGGGAACACTGAAGCTTTCTTT. The J gene is TRBJ1-1, the V gene TRBV9; TRBD1 matches 7 bases. J was trimmed by 1 base and V by 0 bases; bases with no gene match: 3. The CDR3 runs to 15 residues. Germline-derived CDR1 and CDR2 are SGDLS and YYNGEE.

The chain uses TRBV5-5 and TRBJ1-1; 7 nucleotides agree with TRBD1. Unmatched junction bases numbered 7, after V lost 1 base and J lost 1 base. The CDR3 runs 16 residues. CDR1 and CDR2 (germline): SGHKS, YYEKEE (reference sequence). The CDR3 sequence: CASSLFRAGGNTEAFF. In nucleotides, the CDR3 is TGTGCCAGCAGCTTGTTCAGAGCAGGGGGGAACACTGAAGCTTTCTTT.

The chain couples TRBV6-5 to TRBJ2-7, with D uncertain. Trimming pared 0 bases from V and 2 bases from J, leaving 11 bases between. Germline V gene data show CDR1 as MNHEY and CDR2 as SVGAGI. The CDR3 is 15 amino acids. Here the CDR3 reads CASSYSDSITYEQYF. The CDR3 nucleotides read TGTGCCAGCAGTTACTCCGATAGTATCACCTACGAGCAGTACTTC.

CDR3 nucleotide sequence: TGTGCCAGCAGCGTAGGAGGCGTGGACTCCTATAATTCACCCCTCCACTTT. This codes for CASSVGGVDSYNSPLHF. The V gene is TRBV9, the J gene TRBJ1-6; D unclear. Trimming removed 0 bases from V and 0 bases from J, with 10 bases in between. Germline V gene data show CDR1 as SGDLS and CDR2 as YYNGEE. The CDR3 totals 17 residues. The complete variable domain, with remaining parts taken from reference TRBV9 and TRBJ1-6, reads DSGVTQTPKHLITATGQRVTLRCSPRSGDLSVYWYQQSLDQGLQFLIQYYNGEERAKGNILERFSAQQFPDLHSELNLSSLELGDSALYFCASSVGGVDSYNSPLHFGNGTRLTVT.

The V gene is TRBV15, the J gene TRBJ2-7, with 8 positions matching TRBD2. The J segment lost 5 bases and the V segment lost 0 bases, leaving 9 bases of the junction unmatched. This CDR3 is built from 16 residues. Germline V gives CDR1 LNHNV, CDR2 YYDKDF (reference sequence). The CDR3 DNA follows: TGTGCCACCAGCAGAGAGGGGCAGGCCGGGAGGGACGAGCAGTACTTC. Amino acids: CATSREGQAGRDEQYF.

V and J are TRBV6-6 and TRBJ1-1; D gene unclear. The CDR3 consists of 15 residues. The V and J ends lost 6 bases and 1 base respectively, with 15 bases between them. The V gene's germline CDR1 is MNHNY and CDR2 SVGAGI (reference sequence). The CDR3 DNA follows: TGTGCCAGCAGCCCCTATGGTGAGGGGAACACTGAAGCTTTCTTT. As protein: CASSPYGEGNTEAFF.

The rearrangement joins TRBV9 to TRBJ2-7; the D gene is possibly TRBD2 (5 bases). CDR1 SGDLS and CDR2 YYNGEE come from the germline V gene. V was cut by 0 bases and J by 6 bases, with 13 bases left in between. The CDR3 runs 14 residues. The CDR3 region has the DNA TGTGCCAGCAGCGTAGCGGGGTCCTCGCGCGAGCAGTACTTC. Its protein is CASSVAGSSREQYF.

The chain uses TRBV19 and TRBJ2-2, with a weak D call TRBD2 (6 bases). The V and J ends lost 5 bases and 1 base respectively, with 8 bases between them. The CDR3 consists of 14 residues. The V gene's germline CDR1 is LNHDA and CDR2 SQIVND (reference sequence). CDR3 residues: CASSWRVNTGELFF. The CDR3 DNA reads TGTGCCAGTAGTTGGAGGGTGAACACCGGGGAGCTGTTTTTT. Together with reference TRBV19 and TRBJ2-2, the CDR3 gives the full variable domain: DGGITQSPKYLFRKEGQNVTLSCEQNLNHDAMYWYRQDPGQGLRLIYYSQIVNDFQKGDIAEGYSVSREKKESFPLTVTSAQKNPTAFYLCASSWRVNTGELFFGEGSRLTVL.

This chain links TRBV7-6 with TRBJ1-1; possibly TRBD1 for D (5 bases). Trimming took 4 bases from V and 4 from J, leaving 10 bases between them. The CDR3 has 13 residues. Germline lookup yields CDR1 SGHVS and CDR2 FNYEAQ. The CDR3: CASSSGGSTEAFF. The CDR3 nucleotides read TGTGCCAGCAGCTCGGGGGGTAGCACTGAAGCTTTCTTT.